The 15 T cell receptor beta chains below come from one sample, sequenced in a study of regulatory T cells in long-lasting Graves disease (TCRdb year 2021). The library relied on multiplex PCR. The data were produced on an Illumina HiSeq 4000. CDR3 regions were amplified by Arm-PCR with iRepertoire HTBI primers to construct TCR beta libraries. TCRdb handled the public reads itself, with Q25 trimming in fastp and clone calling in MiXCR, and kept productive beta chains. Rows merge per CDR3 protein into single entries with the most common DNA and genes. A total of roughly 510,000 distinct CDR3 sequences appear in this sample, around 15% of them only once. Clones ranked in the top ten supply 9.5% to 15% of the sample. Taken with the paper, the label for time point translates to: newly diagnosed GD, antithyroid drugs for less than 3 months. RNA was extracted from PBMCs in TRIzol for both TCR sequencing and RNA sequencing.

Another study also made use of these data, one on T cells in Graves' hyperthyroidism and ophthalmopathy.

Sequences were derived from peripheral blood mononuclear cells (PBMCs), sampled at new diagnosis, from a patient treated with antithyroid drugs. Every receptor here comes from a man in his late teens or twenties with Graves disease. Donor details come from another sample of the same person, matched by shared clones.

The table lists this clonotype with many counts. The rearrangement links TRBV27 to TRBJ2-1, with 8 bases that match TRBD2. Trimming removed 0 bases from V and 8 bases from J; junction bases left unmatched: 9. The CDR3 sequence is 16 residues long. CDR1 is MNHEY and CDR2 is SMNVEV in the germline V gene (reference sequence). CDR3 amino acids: CASSLSWVAGNYEQFF. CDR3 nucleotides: TGTGCCAGCAGTTTATCGTGGGTAGCGGGAAACTATGAGCAGTTCTTC.

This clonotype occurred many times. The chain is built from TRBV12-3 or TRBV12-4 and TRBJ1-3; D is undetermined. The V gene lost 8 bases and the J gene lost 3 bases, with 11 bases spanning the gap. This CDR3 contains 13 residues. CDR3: CASQLLHGNTIYF. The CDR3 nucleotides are TGTGCCAGCCAGCTTTTACATGGAAACACCATATATTTT.

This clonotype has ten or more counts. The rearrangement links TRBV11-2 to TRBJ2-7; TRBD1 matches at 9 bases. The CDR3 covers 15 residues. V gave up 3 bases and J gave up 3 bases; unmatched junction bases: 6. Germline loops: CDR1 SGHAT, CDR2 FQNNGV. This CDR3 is CASSLVGQGFYEQYF. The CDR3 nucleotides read TGTGCCAGCAGCTTGGTAGGACAGGGGTTCTACGAGCAGTACTTC.

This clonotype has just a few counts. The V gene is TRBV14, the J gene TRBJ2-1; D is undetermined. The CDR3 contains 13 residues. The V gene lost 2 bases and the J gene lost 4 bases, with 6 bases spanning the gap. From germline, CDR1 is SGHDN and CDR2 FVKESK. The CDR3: CASSQLMYNEQFF. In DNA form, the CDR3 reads TGTGCCAGCAGCCAATTAATGTACAATGAGCAGTTCTTC.

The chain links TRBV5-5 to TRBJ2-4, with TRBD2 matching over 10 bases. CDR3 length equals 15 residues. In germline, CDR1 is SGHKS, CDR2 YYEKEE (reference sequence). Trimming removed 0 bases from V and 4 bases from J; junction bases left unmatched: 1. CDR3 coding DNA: TGTGCCAGCAGCTTGGAACTAGCGGGGAAAAACATTCAGTACTTC. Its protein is CASSLELAGKNIQYF. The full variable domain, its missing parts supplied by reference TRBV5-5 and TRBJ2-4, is DAGVTQSPTHLIKTRGQQVTLRCSPISGHKSVSWYQQVLGQGPQFIFQYYEKEERGRGNFPDRFSARQFPNYSSELNVNALLLGDSALYLCASSLELAGKNIQYFGAGTRLSVL.

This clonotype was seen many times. The CDR3 region has the DNA TGTGCCAGCAGCCCCCCGGCCCCCTACAATGAGCAGTTCTTC. Its protein product is CASSPPAPYNEQFF. This chain links TRBV11-2 with TRBJ2-1; unclear D gene. Germline lookup yields CDR1 SGHAT and CDR2 FQNNGV. Trimming took 5 bases from V and 2 from J, leaving 10 bases between them. This CDR3 is built from 14 residues.

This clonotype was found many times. CDR3 sequence: CASSYGLASNEQYF. The CDR3 DNA reads TGTGCCAGCAGTTACGGGCTAGCTTCCAACGAGCAGTACTTC. The chain is built from TRBV6-5 and TRBJ2-7, with D possibly TRBD2 on 5 matching bases. CDR1 and CDR2 from the germline V gene are MNHEY and SVGAGI. The V and J ends lost 2 bases and 5 bases respectively, with 13 bases between them. This CDR3 has 14 amino acids.

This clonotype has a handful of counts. CDR3 bases: TGCAGTGCTGGGCTGGGGACAGGGACCGGGGAGCTGTTTTTT. Its translation is CSAGLGTGTGELFF. The V gene is TRBV20-1, the J gene TRBJ2-2; 9 bases line up with TRBD1. V shed 5 bases and J 5 bases; nucleotides not matched to a gene: 6. CDR1 is DFQATT and CDR2 is SNEGSKA in the germline V gene (reference sequence). The CDR3 has 14 residues.

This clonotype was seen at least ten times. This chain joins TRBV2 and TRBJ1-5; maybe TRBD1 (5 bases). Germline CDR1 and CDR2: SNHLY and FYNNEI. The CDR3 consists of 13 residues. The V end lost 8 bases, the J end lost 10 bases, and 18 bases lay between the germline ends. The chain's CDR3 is CASAADGARPQHF. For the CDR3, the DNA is TGTGCCAGCGCAGCCGACGGGGCTCGTCCCCAGCATTTT. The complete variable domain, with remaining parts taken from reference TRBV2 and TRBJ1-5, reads EPEVTQTPSHQVTQMGQEVILRCVPISNHLYFYWYRQILGQKVEFLVSFYNNEISEKSEIFDDQFSVERPDGSNFTLKIRSTKLEDSAMYFCASAADGARPQHFGDGTRLSIL.

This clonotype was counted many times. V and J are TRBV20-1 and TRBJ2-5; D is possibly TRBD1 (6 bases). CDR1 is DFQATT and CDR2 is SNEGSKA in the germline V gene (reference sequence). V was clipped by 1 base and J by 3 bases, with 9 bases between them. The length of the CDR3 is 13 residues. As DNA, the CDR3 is TGCAGTGCTAGAGGACAGGCCAAAGAGACCCAGTACTTC. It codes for CSARGQAKETQYF.

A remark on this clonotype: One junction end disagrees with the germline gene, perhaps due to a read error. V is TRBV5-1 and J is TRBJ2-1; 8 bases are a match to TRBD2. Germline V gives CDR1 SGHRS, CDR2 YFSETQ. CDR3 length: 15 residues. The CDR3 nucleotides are TGTGCCAGCAGCCGGGGGGGCGGGGTCAGGAATGAGCAGTTCTTC. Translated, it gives CASSRGGGVRNEQFF.

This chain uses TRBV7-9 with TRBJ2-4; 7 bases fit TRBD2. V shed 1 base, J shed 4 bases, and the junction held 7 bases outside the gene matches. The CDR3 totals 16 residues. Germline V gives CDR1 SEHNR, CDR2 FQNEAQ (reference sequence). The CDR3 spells CASSLGGSSSKNIQYF. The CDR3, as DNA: TGTGCCAGCAGCTTAGGCGGGAGCAGCTCAAAAAACATTCAGTACTTC.

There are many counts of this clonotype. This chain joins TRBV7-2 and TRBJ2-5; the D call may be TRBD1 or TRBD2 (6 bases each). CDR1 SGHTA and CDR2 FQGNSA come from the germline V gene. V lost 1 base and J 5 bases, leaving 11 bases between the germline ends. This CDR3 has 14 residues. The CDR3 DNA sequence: TGTGCCAGCAGCTTAGAACAGGGAGGCGAGACCCAGTACTTC. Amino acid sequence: CASSLEQGGETQYF.

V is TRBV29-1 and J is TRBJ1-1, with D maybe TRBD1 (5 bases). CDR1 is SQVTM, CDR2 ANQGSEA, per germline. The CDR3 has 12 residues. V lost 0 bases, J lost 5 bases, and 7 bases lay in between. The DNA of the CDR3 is TGCAGCGTTGAAGATCAGGGAACTGAAGCTTTCTTT. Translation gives CSVEDQGTEAFF.

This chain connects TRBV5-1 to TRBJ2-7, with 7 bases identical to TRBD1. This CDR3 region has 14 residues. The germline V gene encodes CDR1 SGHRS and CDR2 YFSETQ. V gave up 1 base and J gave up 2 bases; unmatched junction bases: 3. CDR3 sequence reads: CASSLKQGTYEQYF. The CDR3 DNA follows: TGCGCCAGCAGCTTGAAACAGGGGACCTACGAGCAGTACTTC.